Below are 26 T cell receptor beta chains sequenced from a single sample in a study of blood T cells in healthy people across ages (dated by TCRdb to the mid-2010s). Libraries were constructed by 5' RACE. Sequencing used an Illumina HiSeq 2500. The second PCR ran for about 6 to 11 cycles and used a J-beta primer mix along with a sample-barcoded 5' primer. Starting from the raw public reads, TCRdb applied fastp trimming at Q25, assembled clones with MiXCR and retained in-frame beta chains. Rows are unified per CDR3 protein, each entry keeping the most common DNA and genes. The sample data list 1.5 million to 2 million distinct CDR3 sequences, and about 35% of these were observed just once. Around 11% of the sample is taken by the ten largest. The sequenced sample was blood. These receptors were collected from a woman aged 25-40 years in good health.

This clonotype was recorded at least ten times. V is TRBV20-1 and J is TRBJ2-2, with D possibly TRBD2 on 5 matching bases. This CDR3 is built from 14 residues. CDR1 is DFQATT and CDR2 is SNEGSKA in the germline V gene (reference sequence). Trimming removed 6 bases from V and 4 bases from J, with 15 bases in between. CDR3 amino acids: CSAEFRRSTGELFF. As DNA, the CDR3 is TGCAGTGCAGAGTTTCGGAGGAGCACCGGGGAGCTGTTTTTT.

V usage is TRBV20-1 and J usage is TRBJ2-1; 9 positions agree with TRBD1. Per germline, CDR1 DFQATT and CDR2 SNEGSKA (reference sequence). CDR3 size: 16 residues. V lost 6 bases to trimming and J lost 0 bases; unmatched junction nucleotides: 9. Here the CDR3 DNA reads TGCAGTGCCCAACCTAAGGACAGGGGCTCCTACAATGAGCAGTTCTTC. This gives the protein CSAQPKDRGSYNEQFF.

This sequence joins TRBV7-6 and TRBJ2-7, with TRBD1 identical over 7 bases. The CDR3 spans 12 residues. Germline values: CDR1 SGHVS, CDR2 FNYEAQ. The V segment lost 5 bases and the J segment 6 bases; nucleotides outside the gene matches: 4. The CDR3 is CASSLTGLEQYF. In DNA form, the CDR3 reads TGTGCCAGCAGCCTGACAGGGCTCGAGCAGTACTTC.

The chain couples TRBV28 to TRBJ2-5; 7 bases line up with TRBD2. The CDR3 is made up of 16 amino acids. CDR1 MDHEN and CDR2 SYDVKM come from the germline V gene. V lost 2 bases and J lost 4; bases outside the gene matches: 10. As DNA, the CDR3 is TGTGCCAGCAGTTTAACGGGGCTGGGGAGGGCAGAGACCCAGTACTTC. Residues: CASSLTGLGRAETQYF.

CDR3 sequence (DNA): TGCGCCAGCAGCTTTTTAAGCGGGACGGGGAACAATGAGCAGTTCTTC. Its translation is CASSFLSGTGNNEQFF. The gene calls are TRBV5-1 and TRBJ2-1; 7 nucleotides line up with TRBD2. There are 16 residues in the CDR3. The trim removed 2 bases at V and 5 bases at J, leaving 10 bases unmatched. Germline-derived CDR1 and CDR2 are SGHRS and YFSETQ.

J is TRBJ1-2 and V is TRBV2; perhaps TRBD1 as D (6 bases). With 2 bases removed from V and 12 bases from J, the gap between germline ends came to 16 bases. The CDR3 totals 13 residues. Germline V gene sequence: CDR1 SNHLY, CDR2 FYNNEI. This chain's CDR3 is CASSERGALGHTF. CDR3 in DNA: TGTGCCAGCAGTGAAAGGGGGGCGCTAGGCCACACCTTC.

This chain uses TRBV6-2 or TRBV6-3 with TRBJ2-3, with unresolved D. Germline V gene data show CDR1 as MNHEY and CDR2 as SVGEGT. CDR3 length: 15 amino acids. The V and J ends lost 3 bases and 3 bases respectively, with 13 bases between them. CDR3 in amino acids: CASSYGLQVTDTQYF. The CDR3 region has the DNA TGTGCCAGCAGTTATGGCCTTCAGGTGACAGATACGCAGTATTTT.

This clonotype appeared many times. This chain joins TRBV4-1 and TRBJ1-6, with 8 bases identical to TRBD1. This CDR3 comprises 15 residues. Germline V gives CDR1 MGHRA, CDR2 YSYEKL. J lost 5 bases, V lost 2 bases, and 2 bases had no gene match. CDR3 in amino acids: CASSQSGQDNSPLHF. CDR3 DNA sequence: TGCGCCAGCAGCCAATCGGGACAGGATAATTCACCCCTCCACTTT.

This clonotype was recorded only once. The chain combines TRBV12-3 or TRBV12-4 with TRBJ1-2, with 8 bases lining up with TRBD1. The CDR3 length is 14 residues. The junction had 10 bases not matched to a gene; V was cut back by 3 bases and J by 10 bases. The CDR3 loop reads CASSFGQGCMYYTF. CDR3 bases: TGTGCCAGCAGTTTCGGACAGGGCTGTATGTACTACACCTTC.

This clonotype was counted a few times. This chain links TRBV20-1 with TRBJ2-1, with 13 bases identical to TRBD2. The CDR3 extends over 16 amino acids. Germline CDR1 reads DFQATT; CDR2 reads SNEGSKA (reference sequence). V trimming: 6 bases; J trimming: 2 bases; junction bases outside the gene matches: 7. The CDR3 DNA sequence: TGCAGTGCAACCCCCGGGACTAGCGGGACCTACAATGAGCAGTTCTTC. The encoded protein is CSATPGTSGTYNEQFF.

This chain uses TRBV5-6 with TRBJ2-3; TRBD2 matches 9 bases. V lost 4 bases, J lost 8 bases, and 14 bases stayed unmatched. This CDR3 spans 16 amino acids. Germline V CDR1 and CDR2: SGHDT, YYEEEE. The CDR3, as DNA: TGTGCCAGCAGCCTTTTTAGCGGGAGTGGGTCAGGTACGCAGTATTTT. It encodes CASSLFSGSGSGTQYF.

This clonotype was counted a few times. The V gene is TRBV4-1, the J gene TRBJ2-7, with D uncertain. Germline lookup yields CDR1 MGHRA and CDR2 YSYEKL. V was trimmed by 4 bases and J by 6 bases, leaving 10 bases between them. There are 12 residues in the CDR3. CDR3 nucleotide sequence: TGCGCCAGCAGCCGGCCGGCGGCCGAGCAGTACTTC. This sequence encodes CASSRPAAEQYF.

The chain employs TRBV18 and TRBJ1-1; D uncertain. Germline V gives CDR1 KGHSH, CDR2 LQKENI. Trimming removed 6 bases at V and 3 bases at J, with 11 bases between. The CDR3 contains 13 residues. Here the CDR3 DNA reads TGTGCCAGCTCCCGGTTGAGGGACACTGAAGCTTTCTTT. Protein sequence: CASSRLRDTEAFF.

This chain uses TRBV20-1 with TRBJ1-2; the match to TRBD1 covers 7 bases. The length of the CDR3 is 13 residues. Germline-derived CDR1 and CDR2 are DFQATT and SNEGSKA (reference sequence). V lost 6 bases, J lost 7 bases, and 11 bases stayed unmatched. CDR3 loop: CSAVVSGGAGYTF. DNA for the CDR3: TGCAGTGCAGTCGTTTCAGGGGGAGCTGGCTACACCTTC.

V gene TRBV6-6 combines with J gene TRBJ2-7; 8 bases are a match to TRBD1. V shed 7 bases and J 3 bases; nucleotides not matched to a gene: 5. Germline V gene lookup returns CDR1 MNHNY and CDR2 SVGAGI (reference sequence). This CDR3 has 13 amino acids. The chain's CDR3 is CASTTGAIYEQYF. The CDR3 nucleotides read TGTGCCAGCACGACAGGGGCTATCTACGAGCAGTACTTC.

V gene TRBV6-1 combines with J gene TRBJ2-3; 13 bases map to TRBD2. The CDR3 is 19 residues long. V gave up 5 bases and J gave up 0 bases; unmatched junction bases: 11. The germline CDR1 and CDR2 sequences are MNHNS and SASEGT. In DNA form, the CDR3 reads TGTGCCAGCAGTCGACCCCTTACTAGCGGGAGGGCCAGCACAGATACGCAGTATTTT. The encoded protein is CASSRPLTSGRASTDTQYF.

This chain connects TRBV25-1 to TRBJ2-3; D ambiguous. Germline loops: CDR1 MGHDK, CDR2 SYGVNS. Trimming took 2 bases from V and 1 from J, leaving 7 bases between them. The CDR3 runs 14 residues. CDR3 in DNA: TGTGCCAGCAGTGAACACGGCCGCACAGATACGCAGTATTTT. It yields the protein CASSEHGRTDTQYF. The full variable domain, rest sourced from reference TRBV25-1 and TRBJ2-3, is EADIYQTPRYLVIGTGKKITLECSQTMGHDKMYWYQQDPGMELHLIHYSYGVNSTEKGDLSSESTVSRIRTEHFPLTLESARPSHTSQYLCASSEHGRTDTQYFGPGTRLTVL.

The rearrangement links TRBV5-6 to TRBJ1-2, with 12 nucleotides matching TRBD1. The CDR3 has 17 residues. Germline-derived CDR1 and CDR2 are SGHDT and YYEEEE. V gave up 4 bases and J gave up 4 bases; unmatched junction bases: 11. CDR3 sequence: CASSPDGTGGTLYGYTF. The CDR3 coding sequence is TGTGCCAGCAGCCCTGACGGGACAGGGGGCACTCTCTATGGCTACACCTTC.

The chain carries TRBV5-5 and TRBJ2-3; D perhaps matches TRBD2 (5 bases). CDR3 length equals 14 residues. V shed 4 bases and J shed 2 bases, with 11 bases lying between them. The germline V gene encodes CDR1 SGHKS and CDR2 YYEKEE (reference sequence). The CDR3 nucleotides are TGTGCCAGCAGCAAACCGGGAAACACAGATACGCAGTATTTT. Translated: CASSKPGNTDTQYF.

The chain recombines TRBV3-1 with TRBJ2-3; D possibly corresponds to TRBD2 (6 bases). The germline gives CDR1 LGHDT, CDR2 YNNKEL (reference sequence). V dropped 5 bases and J dropped 5 bases, with 14 bases sitting between them. This CDR3 has 14 residues. The CDR3 is CASSIDPGVDTQYF. The CDR3 DNA follows: TGTGCCAGCAGCATTGACCCGGGGGTAGATACGCAGTATTTT.

The gene calls are TRBV27 and TRBJ2-5; no reliable D call. The V gene lost 3 bases and the J gene lost 0 bases, with 8 bases spanning the gap. Germline V gene data show CDR1 as MNHEY and CDR2 as SMNVEV (reference sequence). The CDR3 is 14 amino acids. The CDR3 coding sequence is TGTGCCAGCAGTTTCGAAACTTACCAAGAGACCCAGTACTTC. Translated, it gives CASSFETYQETQYF.

J is TRBJ2-7 and V is TRBV28; 7 bases agree with TRBD2. Germline-derived CDR1 and CDR2 are MDHEN and SYDVKM. The junction had 9 bases not matched to a gene; V was cut back by 4 bases and J by 3 bases. CDR3 size: 15 residues. CDR3 loop: CASSSLAESCYEQYF. CDR3 coding DNA: TGTGCCAGCAGTTCCCTAGCGGAGTCCTGCTACGAGCAGTACTTC.

This clonotype appeared a single time. The chain joins TRBV11-2 to TRBJ2-7, with 7 nucleotides matching TRBD1. In germline, CDR1 is SGHAT, CDR2 FQNNGV. The CDR3 has 15 residues. V shed 4 bases and J 2 bases; nucleotides not matched to a gene: 8. The CDR3 here is CASSSSWDRAYEQYF. The CDR3, as DNA: TGTGCCAGCAGCTCGTCCTGGGACAGAGCCTACGAGCAGTACTTC.

The J gene is TRBJ2-3, the V gene TRBV20-1; 8 nucleotides align to TRBD2. J gave up 1 base and V 4 bases, and 7 bases lay outside the gene matches. In germline, CDR1 is DFQATT, CDR2 SNEGSKA (reference sequence). The CDR3 extends over 15 amino acids. The CDR3 loop is CSANIAGLGTDTQYF. Written as DNA, the CDR3 is TGCAGTGCTAATATAGCGGGGCTGGGCACAGATACGCAGTATTTT.

This clonotype turned up a few times. This chain joins TRBV27 and TRBJ2-1, with 11 bases fitting TRBD1. CDR3 size: 15 residues. J lost 7 bases, V lost 6 bases, and 8 bases had no gene match. In germline, CDR1 is MNHEY, CDR2 SMNVEV (reference sequence). Written as DNA, the CDR3 is TGTGCCAGCAGCTCCGGGACAGGGGGTAGAAATGAGCAGTTCTTC. Translating gives CASSSGTGGRNEQFF.

The rearrangement links TRBV7-6 to TRBJ1-2; no clear D. CDR3 length: 9 amino acids. CDR1 SGHVS and CDR2 FNYEAQ come from the germline V gene. V was shortened by 6 bases and J by 8 bases, with 4 bases between the two germline ends. DNA for the CDR3: TGTGCCAGCAGACAGGGCTACACCTTC. It encodes CASRQGYTF. The whole variable domain, remainder taken from reference TRBV7-6 and TRBJ1-2, is GAGVSQSPRYKVTKRGQDVALRCDPISGHVSLYWYRQALGQGPEFLTYFNYEAQQDKSGLPNDRFSAERPEGSISTLTIQRTEQRDSAMYRCASRQGYTFGSGTRLTVV.